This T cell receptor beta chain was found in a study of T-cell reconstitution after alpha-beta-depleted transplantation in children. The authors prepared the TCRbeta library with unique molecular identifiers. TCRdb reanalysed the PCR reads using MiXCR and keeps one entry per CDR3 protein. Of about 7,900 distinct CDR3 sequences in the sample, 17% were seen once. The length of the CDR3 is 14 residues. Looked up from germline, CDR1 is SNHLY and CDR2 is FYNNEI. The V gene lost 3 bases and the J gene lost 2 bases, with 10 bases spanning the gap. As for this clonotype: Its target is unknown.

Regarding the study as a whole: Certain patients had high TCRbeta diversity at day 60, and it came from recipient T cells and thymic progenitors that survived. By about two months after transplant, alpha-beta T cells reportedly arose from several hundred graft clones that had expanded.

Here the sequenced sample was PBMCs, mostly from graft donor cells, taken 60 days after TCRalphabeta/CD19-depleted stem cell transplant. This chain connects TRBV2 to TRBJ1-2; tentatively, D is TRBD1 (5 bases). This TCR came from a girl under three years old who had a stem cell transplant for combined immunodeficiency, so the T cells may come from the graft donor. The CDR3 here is CASSDGAPNYGYTF. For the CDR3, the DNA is TGTGCCAGCAGTGATGGGGCTCCGAACTATGGCTACACCTTC.